Following are 20 T cell receptor beta chains from one sample sequenced in a study of Graves' ophthalmopathy and Graves' hyperthyroidism. Transcripts of RNA were the source for amplifying TCR beta CDR3 regions. HTBI primers served in a first-round RT-PCR, which a second-round multiplex PCR followed. A single record per CDR3 protein comes from TCRdb applying MiXCR to the multiplex PCR reads. The sample has approximately 700,000 distinct CDR3 sequences; about 40% are singletons. The sequenced sample was peripheral blood. All receptors come from an adult man with Graves' ophthalmopathy.

This clonotype was observed at least ten times. This sequence joins TRBV2 and TRBJ1-1; 7 bases are a match to TRBD1. The CDR3 sequence is 14 residues long. Germline V gene sequence: CDR1 SNHLY, CDR2 FYNNEI. V shed 6 bases and J 5 bases; nucleotides not matched to a gene: 9. This CDR3 reads CASSHNRGGTEAFF. The CDR3 DNA sequence: TGTGCCAGCAGCCACAACAGGGGAGGGACTGAAGCTTTCTTT.

This clonotype was recorded a few times. The rearrangement joins TRBV5-1 to TRBJ2-7, with D perhaps matching TRBD2 (5 bases). Germline CDR1 SGHRS, CDR2 YFSETQ. The CDR3 loop spans 16 amino acids. V lost 0 bases to trimming and J lost 3 bases, with 16 bases between them. The CDR3 bases are TGCGCCAGCAGCTTGGGGGGTAGAGCGGCACTCTACGAGCAGTACTTC. Translating gives CASSLGGRAALYEQYF.

This clonotype was seen a few times. The chain links TRBV5-5 to TRBJ1-1; D may be TRBD1 (5 bases). The ends were cut back, 3 bases at V and 2 bases at J, with 20 bases in the middle. Germline loops: CDR1 SGHKS, CDR2 YYEKEE (reference sequence). The CDR3 spans 17 residues. CDR3 residues: CASSYILPGTENTEAFF. For the CDR3, the DNA is TGTGCCAGCAGCTATATTTTACCCGGGACGGAAAACACTGAAGCTTTCTTT.

This clonotype appeared a few times. The V gene is TRBV27, the J gene TRBJ1-4; TRBD1 might be the D (5 bases). The CDR3 consists of 13 residues. The V end lost 6 bases, the J end lost 10 bases, and 15 bases lay between the germline ends. Germline CDR1 reads MNHEY; CDR2 reads SMNVEV (reference sequence). The CDR3 sequence is CASSQQGGGKLFF. DNA for the CDR3: TGTGCCAGCAGCCAGCAGGGCGGGGGAAAACTGTTTTTT.

The rearrangement uses TRBV19 and TRBJ1-5; D possibly corresponds to TRBD1 (6 bases). Trimming cost V 1 base and J 5 bases, with 15 bases left between them. Germline lookup yields CDR1 LNHDA and CDR2 SQIVND (reference sequence). This CDR3 has 16 residues. The CDR3 sequence is CASSIAGTLRDQPQHF. DNA of the CDR3: TGTGCCAGTAGTATAGCGGGGACATTGAGGGATCAGCCCCAGCATTTT.

The rearrangement joins TRBV29-1 to TRBJ1-5; the D is unclear. The germline CDR1 and CDR2 sequences are SQVTM and ANQGSEA. The CDR3 is made up of 13 amino acids. Trimming stripped 8 bases from V and 14 bases from J, with 25 bases between. DNA of the CDR3: TGCAGCATCCGGGTGGCGGGAGCGGTCGACGAGCATTTT. Its translation is CSIRVAGAVDEHF.

DNA of the CDR3: TGTGCCAGCATAGAAGGGGCGGGCTATGGCTACACCTTC. It translates to CASIEGAGYGYTF. V is TRBV2 and J is TRBJ1-2, with D possibly TRBD1 on 5 matching bases. Germline CDR1 is SNHLY and CDR2 is FYNNEI. Trimming removed 7 bases from V and 4 bases from J, with 13 bases in between. The CDR3 runs 13 residues.

Remarks on this clonotype: This may stem from a read error, because a much larger clone lies one nucleotide away. The V call is TRBV19, the J call TRBJ2-7; weak D call: TRBD1 (6 bases). Trimming cost V 8 bases and J 6 bases, with 14 bases left between them. The length of the CDR3 is 12 residues. The germline CDR1 and CDR2 sequences are LNHDA and SQIVND (reference sequence). The CDR3: CASSGQRGEQYF. In DNA, the CDR3 is TGTGCCAGTTCCGGACAGAGGGGCGAGCAGTACTTC.

The chain uses TRBV15 and TRBJ1-4, with 7 bases identical to TRBD1. The CDR3 runs 16 residues. Losses at the gene ends were 0 bases for V and 7 bases for J; bases not matched to a gene: 8. From germline, CDR1 is LNHNV and CDR2 YYDKDF (reference sequence). The CDR3 sequence is CATSRDIGGRSEKLFF. Written as DNA, the CDR3 is TGTGCCACCAGCAGAGATATAGGGGGCAGGAGTGAAAAACTGTTTTTT. The full variable domain, in which reference TRBV15 and TRBJ1-4 provide the parts outside the CDR3, is DAMVIQNPRYQVTQFGKPVTLSCSQTLNHNVMYWYQQKSSQAPKLLFHYYDKDFNNEADTPDNFQSRRPNTSFCFLDIRSPGLGDTAMYLCATSRDIGGRSEKLFFGSGTQLSVL.

Notes on this clonotype: This is likely a read error, given that the CDR3 carries no conserved phenylalanine or tryptophan at its end. No DNA is shown, since the ends of the CDR3 on it are uncertain; the CDR3 is the one TCRdb lists. V gene TRBV29-1 combines with J gene TRBJ1-3. CDR1 and CDR2 from the germline V gene are SQVTM and ANQGSEA. The CDR3 is 8 amino acids in total, end residues counted. CDR3 sequence reads: CSVEHILA.

The table lists this clonotype with a few counts. The J gene is TRBJ2-7, the V gene TRBV20-1; D unresolved. V shed 0 bases and J shed 3 bases, with 12 bases lying between them. Germline CDR1 reads DFQATT; CDR2 reads SNEGSKA (reference sequence). This CDR3 is built from 14 residues. The CDR3: CSARDGVGSYEQYF. CDR3 DNA sequence: TGCAGTGCTAGAGATGGGGTGGGTAGCTACGAGCAGTACTTC.

In this sample, this clonotype turned up many times. The CDR3 DNA sequence: TGTGCCTCAACCGGGACGCAGCTGAATCAGCCCCAGCATTTT. Its protein product is CASTGTQLNQPQHF. The chain uses TRBV19 and TRBJ1-5; weak D call: TRBD1 (5 bases). The CDR3 is made up of 14 amino acids. The germline V and J ends were trimmed by 11 bases and 4 bases, with 18 bases remaining between them. CDR1 is LNHDA and CDR2 is SQIVND in the germline V gene (reference sequence). Full variable domain (missing parts from reference TRBV19 and TRBJ1-5): DGGITQSPKYLFRKEGQNVTLSCEQNLNHDAMYWYRQDPGQGLRLIYYSQIVNDFQKGDIAEGYSVSREKKESFPLTVTSAQKNPTAFYLCASTGTQLNQPQHFGDGTRLSIL.

This clonotype has ten or more counts. The chain has TRBV10-3 and TRBJ2-2; the D gene is possibly TRBD1 (5 bases). CDR1 and CDR2 from the germline V gene are ENHRY and SYGVKD. Trimming cost V 0 bases and J 8 bases, with 13 bases left between them. CDR3 size: 15 residues. CDR3 DNA sequence: TGTGCCATCAGTGAGTCTGTGCAGGGCATTGGGGAGCTGTTTTTT. Amino acid sequence: CAISESVQGIGELFF.

This clonotype was seen a handful of times. J is TRBJ1-5 and V is TRBV12-3 or TRBV12-4, with D unresolved. V lost 5 bases and J 7 bases, leaving 21 bases between the germline ends. CDR3 length equals 16 residues. The CDR3 spells CASSPPSRRSAQPQHF. The CDR3 DNA is TGTGCCAGCAGTCCGCCCTCGAGGAGGTCGGCCCAGCCCCAGCATTTT.

This clonotype has at least ten counts. J is TRBJ1-2 and V is TRBV10-3; tentative D call: TRBD1 (6 bases). The CDR3 contains 18 residues. V lost 0 bases, J lost 7 bases, and 24 bases lay in between. CDR1 is ENHRY, CDR2 SYGVKD, per germline. Here the CDR3 reads CAISESTSLQGGVSGYTF. The CDR3 DNA reads as TGTGCCATCAGTGAGTCGACCTCCCTTCAAGGGGGGGTGAGTGGCTACACCTTC.

This clonotype was seen at least ten times. This chain links TRBV12-3 or TRBV12-4 with TRBJ2-7, with D hard to call. Trimming took off 3 bases at V and 8 bases at J, with 17 bases between the two ends. The CDR3 covers 14 residues. The CDR3 here is CASSLRQISNQQYF. The CDR3 DNA follows: TGTGCCAGCAGTTTGCGGCAGATCAGCAACCAGCAGTACTTC.

This clonotype was observed many times. J is TRBJ1-2 and V is TRBV10-3; possibly TRBD1 for D (6 bases). The CDR3 runs to 16 residues. Germline CDR1 ENHRY, CDR2 SYGVKD. V lost 3 bases to trimming and J lost 4 bases, with 18 bases between them. The chain's CDR3 is CAISDDRQILFYGYTF. The CDR3 region has the DNA TGTGCCATCAGTGACGACAGGCAGATACTTTTCTATGGCTACACCTTC.

Many counts were recorded for this clonotype. The V gene is TRBV10-3, the J gene TRBJ2-7; TRBD1 matches 10 bases. V lost 10 bases to trimming and J lost 2 bases; unmatched junction nucleotides: 11. In germline, CDR1 is ENHRY, CDR2 SYGVKD. The CDR3 length is 15 residues. The CDR3 sequence is CASRAGTGATYEQYF. In DNA, the CDR3 is TGTGCCAGCAGGGCCGGGACAGGGGCCACCTACGAGCAGTACTTC.

The V gene is TRBV6-5, the J gene TRBJ1-2; TRBD1 is a possible D gene (6 bases). V gave up 4 bases and J gave up 1 base, with 13 bases separating them. The CDR3 is made up of 15 amino acids. Per germline, CDR1 MNHEY and CDR2 SVGAGI. The CDR3 sequence is CASSSLNRVNYGYTF. CDR3 in DNA: TGTGCCAGCAGTTCCCTCAACAGGGTTAACTATGGCTACACCTTC.

This clonotype was seen a few times. The V and J genes are TRBV9 and TRBJ2-7, with 10 bases fitting TRBD1. From germline, CDR1 is SGDLS and CDR2 YYNGEE. The CDR3 sequence is 15 residues long. V was pared by 0 bases and J by 7 bases, with 7 bases of the junction left unmatched. In DNA form, the CDR3 reads TGTGCCAGCAGCGTAGAGTCCCGGACAGGGGGGGAGCAGTACTTC. Its translation: CASSVESRTGGEQYF.